This entry concerns a single T cell receptor beta chain. This entry is derived from a study of neurological immune-mediated disorders. Every sequencing run produced over 180 million TCR-beta sequences that came from 15-18 subjects. TCRdb reprocessed the 5' RACE reads with MiXCR, giving one entry per CDR3 protein. The sample records around 78,000 distinct CDR3 sequences, 17% being singletons. The germline CDR1 and CDR2 sequences are DFQATT and SNEGSKA (reference sequence). This CDR3 has 14 amino acids. The ends lost 6 bases at V and 0 bases at J; junction bases unmatched: 7. The V gene is TRBV20-1, the J gene TRBJ1-2; 7 bases are shared with TRBD1. The sample consisted of PBMCs. The TCR originated in a woman between 40 and 55 years old in good health. This chain's CDR3 is CSARGTAPNYGYTF. The DNA for the CDR3 is TGCAGTGCCCGAGGGACAGCTCCTAACTATGGCTACACCTTC.